One sample yielded the 30 T cell receptor beta chains listed below, sequenced in a study of T cell responses to AZD1222 COVID-19 vaccine. Assay: immunoSEQ multiplex PCR; the TCRdb copy retains only in-frame clones and omits some. The sample yields roughly 150,000 clones, 91% seen once. This specimen consisted of peripheral blood, obtained 28 days after the second AZD1222 dose. The source of these receptors is an adult who received the AZD1222 COVID-19 vaccine.

V gene TRBV2 combines with J gene TRBJ2-5; TRBD1 or TRBD2 may be the D gene (5 bases each). CDR3 length: 14 amino acids. Germline CDR1 is SNHLY and CDR2 is FYNNEI. The germline V and J ends were trimmed by 5 bases and 4 bases, with 14 bases remaining between them. Here the CDR3 reads CASSKGTEGETQYF. The CDR3 DNA reads as TGTGCCAGCAGTAAAGGGACGGAAGGAGAGACCCAGTACTTC.

In its sample, this clone was seen a few times. The V and J genes are TRBV6-5 and TRBJ1-2; TRBD1 matches 7 bases. The CDR3 consists of 15 residues. Looked up from germline, CDR1 is MNHEY and CDR2 is SVGAGI. Trimming at V came to 0 bases and at J to 6 bases, leaving 7 bases not matched to a gene. The CDR3 here is CASSYSIAGGDGYTF. DNA for the CDR3: TGTGCCAGCAGTTACTCGATAGCAGGGGGGGATGGCTACACCTTC.

This chain joins TRBV7-9 and TRBJ2-7, with D tentatively TRBD1 (6 bases). CDR3 length: 13 amino acids. The germline V gene encodes CDR1 SEHNR and CDR2 FQNEAQ (reference sequence). Trimming removed 5 bases from V and 3 bases from J, with 11 bases in between. Here the CDR3 reads CASSVRDNYEQYF. The CDR3 region has the DNA TGTGCCAGCAGCGTGAGGGACAACTACGAGCAGTACTTC. Together with reference TRBV7-9 and TRBJ2-7, the CDR3 gives the full variable domain: DTGVSQNPRHKITKRGQNVTFRCDPISEHNRLYWYRQTLGQGPEFLTYFQNEAQLEKSRLLSDRFSAERPKGSFSTLEIQRTEQGDSAMYLCASSVRDNYEQYFGPGTRLTVT.

The V call is TRBV19, the J call TRBJ1-5, with TRBD1 matching over 7 bases. The CDR3 has 18 residues. V lost 0 bases and J lost 3; bases outside the gene matches: 11. Germline loops: CDR1 LNHDA, CDR2 SQIVND (reference sequence). The CDR3 nucleotides read TGTGCCAGTAGTATAGACAGGGACAGCCCAAGTATCAATCAGCCCCAGCATTTT. This translates into CASSIDRDSPSINQPQHF. Filled out from reference TRBV19 and TRBJ1-5, the complete variable domain reads DGGITQSPKYLFRKEGQNVTLSCEQNLNHDAMYWYRQDPGQGLRLIYYSQIVNDFQKGDIAEGYSVSREKKESFPLTVTSAQKNPTAFYLCASSIDRDSPSINQPQHFGDGTRLSIL.

The chain couples TRBV19 to TRBJ2-3; D gene uncertain. The germline V gene encodes CDR1 LNHDA and CDR2 SQIVND (reference sequence). V gave up 2 bases and J gave up 2 bases, with 8 bases separating them. CDR3 size: 14 residues. CDR3 region: CASSIWAATDTQYF. The CDR3 DNA reads as TGTGCCAGTAGTATATGGGCAGCCACAGATACGCAGTATTTT.

The chain carries TRBV7-2 and TRBJ2-7; D gene uncertain. This CDR3 is 13 amino acids long. V was cut by 2 bases and J by 1 base, with 6 bases left in between. Germline CDR1 SGHTA, CDR2 FQGNSA. CDR3 nucleotides: TGTGCCAGCAGCTTAACGGATTCCTACGAGCAGTACTTC. It encodes CASSLTDSYEQYF.

The rearrangement joins TRBV6-6 to TRBJ1-5, with a weak D call TRBD1 (5 bases). The CDR3 has 16 residues. Trimming took 6 bases from V and 0 from J, leaving 15 bases between them. CDR1 and CDR2 (germline): MNHNY, SVGAGI (reference sequence). CDR3: CASSPDWGISNQPQHF. CDR3 bases: TGTGCCAGCAGCCCAGACTGGGGGATTAGCAATCAGCCCCAGCATTTT.

The chain couples TRBV27 to TRBJ1-4; 7 nucleotides align to TRBD1. The CDR3 runs to 16 residues. From germline, CDR1 is MNHEY and CDR2 SMNVEV (reference sequence). Trimming at V came to 10 bases and at J to 0 bases, leaving 11 bases not matched to a gene. Here the CDR3 DNA reads TGTGCCATCCTCGGGCAGGGGGAACCAACTAATGAAAAACTGTTTTTT. This codes for CAILGQGEPTNEKLFF.

The chain recombines TRBV5-8 with TRBJ1-2; TRBD1 matches 11 bases. The CDR3 runs to 16 residues. Germline values: CDR1 SGHTS, CDR2 YDEGEE. Trimming removed 5 bases from V and 4 bases from J; junction bases left unmatched: 10. In nucleotides, the CDR3 is TGTGCCAGCAGGTTGACCGGGACAGGGGGTACCTATGGCTACACCTTC. Translation: CASRLTGTGGTYGYTF.

The chain combines TRBV11-2 with TRBJ2-7; 11 bases agree with TRBD2. From germline, CDR1 is SGHAT and CDR2 FQNNGV. The CDR3 sequence is 17 residues long. V lost 7 bases, J lost 6 bases, and 17 bases stayed unmatched. The CDR3 bases are TGTGCCAGCACCAAGGGCACTAGCGGGAGTGGAAGGGCCGAGCAGTACTTC. This translates into CASTKGTSGSGRAEQYF.

CDR3 DNA sequence: TGTGCCAGCACCCCGGACCAACGGGCTTACAATGAGCAGTTCTTC. It translates to CASTPDQRAYNEQFF. The chain couples TRBV7-6 to TRBJ2-1; no clear D. Deletions cut 7 bases from V and 4 bases from J, with 17 bases between. Germline assignment: CDR1 SGHVS and CDR2 FNYEAQ. The CDR3 is 15 amino acids.

The rearrangement uses TRBV5-6 and TRBJ2-5, with TRBD2 identical over 8 bases. The CDR3 is 14 amino acids. Trimming removed 4 bases from V and 3 bases from J; junction bases left unmatched: 5. The V gene's germline CDR1 is SGHDT and CDR2 YYEEEE. The CDR3 DNA sequence: TGTGCCAGCAGCGCCCCGGGACTAGAAGAGACCCAGTACTTC. Translating it yields CASSAPGLEETQYF.

This clone was observed a single time. The chain links TRBV6-1 to TRBJ1-6; D perhaps matches TRBD1 (6 bases). Per germline, CDR1 MNHNS and CDR2 SASEGT. The V end lost 2 bases, the J end lost 7 bases, and 12 bases lay between the germline ends. The CDR3 is made up of 15 amino acids. The CDR3 region is CASSETRGRNSPLHF. CDR3 nucleotide sequence: TGTGCCAGCAGTGAAACCAGGGGAAGAAATTCACCCCTCCACTTT.

V usage is TRBV5-1 and J usage is TRBJ2-1; 9 nucleotides match TRBD2. The germline V gene has CDR1 SGHRS and CDR2 YFSETQ. This CDR3 region has 16 residues. V shed 3 bases, J shed 2 bases, and the junction held 6 bases outside the gene matches. The CDR3 spells CASSWTSDPTYNEQFF. The CDR3 nucleotides are TGCGCCAGCAGCTGGACTAGCGACCCAACCTACAATGAGCAGTTCTTC. The whole variable domain, filled in from reference TRBV5-1 and TRBJ2-1, reads KAGVTQTPRYLIKTRGQQVTLSCSPISGHRSVSWYQQTPGQGLQFLFEYFSETQRNKGNFPGRFSGRQFSNSRSEMNVSTLELGDSALYLCASSWTSDPTYNEQFFGPGTRLTVL.

The chain joins TRBV7-2 to TRBJ2-3, with a tentative D call TRBD2 (6 bases). The V and J ends lost 5 bases and 2 bases respectively, with 17 bases between them. CDR3 size: 16 residues. Germline-derived CDR1 and CDR2 are SGHTA and FQGNSA. CDR3 protein: CASSRRDFPITDTQYF. Here the CDR3 DNA reads TGTGCCAGCAGCCGGAGGGACTTCCCGATCACAGATACGCAGTATTTT.

The chain employs TRBV3-1 (or the pseudogene TRBV3-2) and TRBJ2-2; TRBD2 matches 13 bases. CDR3 length: 18 residues. Germline CDR1 is LGHDT and CDR2 is YNNKEL (reference sequence). With 4 bases clipped from V and 0 bases from J, the junction kept 5 bases outside the gene matches. CDR3 loop: CASSLGTSGAANTGELFF. For the CDR3, the DNA is TGTGCCAGCAGCCTGGGGACTAGCGGGGCCGCGAACACCGGGGAGCTGTTTTTT.

This chain uses TRBV6-1 with TRBJ2-7; D is undetermined. The germline V and J ends were trimmed by 0 bases and 2 bases, with 8 bases remaining between them. The germline CDR1 and CDR2 sequences are MNHNS and SASEGT. CDR3 size: 14 residues. The CDR3 DNA reads TGTGCCAGCAGTGAAGCGGCAGGAGCCTACGAGCAGTACTTC. Its protein is CASSEAAGAYEQYF.

This clone was found once. The chain carries TRBV4-1 and TRBJ1-4; no reliable D call. Trimming took 0 bases from V and 0 from J, leaving 14 bases between them. The CDR3 runs 18 residues. Germline V lookup: CDR1 MGHRA, CDR2 YSYEKL. Written as DNA, the CDR3 is TGCGCCAGCAGCCAAGATCCCCAGTGGGCCACAACTAATGAAAAACTGTTTTTT. It codes for CASSQDPQWATTNEKLFF.

The chain joins TRBV7-5 to TRBJ1-1; TRBD1, the table's D call, was not compared with the DNA. TRBV7-5 constitutes a pseudogene. The CDR3 sequence is 17 residues long. Here the CDR3 DNA reads TGTGCCAGAAGCTCGCTCGGACAGGACGGGCTGAACACTGAAGCTTTCTTT. Its translation: CARSSLGQDGLNTEAFF.

The rearrangement uses TRBV7-9 and TRBJ1-4; 9 bases are a match to TRBD1. Looked up from germline, CDR1 is SEHNR and CDR2 is FQNEAQ (reference sequence). CDR3 length equals 15 residues. Trimming took 5 bases from V and 8 from J; bases not matched to a gene: 9. CDR3 protein: CASSPRDREAEKLFF. The CDR3 DNA is TGTGCCAGCAGCCCCCGGGACAGGGAAGCAGAAAAACTGTTTTTT.

The DNA of the CDR3 is TGTGCCAGCAGTTTGACCTATTCCTCTGGAAACACCATATATTTT. It is translated as CASSLTYSSGNTIYF. The rearrangement joins TRBV27 to TRBJ1-3; D gene ambiguous. Trimming shortened V by 3 bases and J by 0 bases, and 9 bases separated the two germline ends. The CDR3 has 15 residues. Germline V gene lookup returns CDR1 MNHEY and CDR2 SMNVEV (reference sequence).

This chain's CDR3 is CSVVFSGSGTQYF. CDR3 coding DNA: TGCAGCGTTGTCTTTAGCGGGAGTGGTACGCAGTATTTT. This chain connects TRBV29-1 to TRBJ2-3; TRBD2 aligns across 9 bases. V was clipped by 4 bases and J by 8 bases; unmatched bases: 7. CDR1 and CDR2 from the germline V gene are SQVTM and ANQGSEA. This CDR3 comprises 13 residues.

The V and J genes are TRBV11-2 and TRBJ2-7; 8 nucleotides agree with TRBD1. The junction had 12 bases not matched to a gene; V was cut back by 6 bases and J by 5 bases. The CDR3 consists of 15 residues. Germline values: CDR1 SGHAT, CDR2 FQNNGV. CDR3 loop: CASRYHGQGADEQYF. CDR3 DNA sequence: TGTGCCAGCAGATATCACGGGCAGGGGGCGGACGAGCAGTACTTC.

The chain has TRBV27 and TRBJ2-1, with 10 bases aligning to TRBD2. CDR1 is MNHEY, CDR2 SMNVEV, per germline (reference sequence). The CDR3 is 15 residues long. Trimming cost V 6 bases and J 2 bases; bases outside gene matches: 4. The CDR3 bases are TGTGCCAGCAGCTGGACTAGCGGCACCTACAATGAGCAGTTCTTC. Translated, it gives CASSWTSGTYNEQFF.

This clone was seen a single time. The rearrangement joins TRBV5-4 to TRBJ1-2; no firm D call. Germline values: CDR1 SGHNT, CDR2 YYREEE (reference sequence). Deletions cut 4 bases from V and 1 base from J, with 11 bases between. The CDR3 totals 14 residues. The CDR3, as DNA: TGTGCCAGCAGCCGTGAGACCCTTAACTATGGCTACACCTTC. Its protein product is CASSRETLNYGYTF.

The rearrangement uses TRBV7-8 and TRBJ2-1, with 8 bases aligning to TRBD1. The CDR3 contains 19 residues. V lost 5 bases, J lost 7 bases, and 22 bases stayed unmatched. Germline V gene data show CDR1 as SGHVS and CDR2 as FQNEAQ. The CDR3 nucleotides read TGTGCCAGCAGCCGATGGTCCCAGGGGGCGAGGCCCTTGGTGAATGAGCAGTTCTTC. The encoded protein is CASSRWSQGARPLVNEQFF.

V gene TRBV5-1 combines with J gene TRBJ2-7, with D uncertain. The germline V gene has CDR1 SGHRS and CDR2 YFSETQ. This CDR3 is built from 14 residues. Trimming cost V 0 bases and J 1 base, with 8 bases left between them. CDR3 DNA sequence: TGCGCCAGCAGCTTGGAGACCGAATCCTACGAGCAGTACTTC. Protein sequence: CASSLETESYEQYF.

The J gene is TRBJ1-5, the V gene TRBV6-1, with 9 nucleotides matching TRBD1. With 4 bases clipped from V and 5 bases from J, the junction kept 15 bases outside the gene matches. This CDR3 spans 18 amino acids. Per the germline V gene, CDR1 is MNHNS and CDR2 is SASEGT. The CDR3: CASSANKEGQGGDQPQHF. In DNA form, the CDR3 reads TGTGCCAGCAGTGCTAACAAGGAGGGACAGGGTGGAGATCAGCCCCAGCATTTT.

V usage is TRBV12-5 and J usage is TRBJ1-1, with TRBD1 identical over 7 bases. This CDR3 region has 15 residues. V gave up 1 base and J gave up 2 bases; unmatched junction bases: 4. CDR1 is LGHNT, CDR2 FRNRAP, per germline. CDR3 sequence (DNA): TGTGCTAGTGGTTTGGGGGACAGCGCTAACACTGAAGCTTTCTTT. It is translated as CASGLGDSANTEAFF.

The chain carries TRBV6-2 or TRBV6-3 and TRBJ2-3; D not certain. CDR3 length equals 14 residues. V lost 6 bases to trimming and J lost 5 bases, with 15 bases between them. Germline lookup yields CDR1 MNHEY and CDR2 SVGEGT. CDR3 residues: CASSYLGVRDTQYF. The CDR3 DNA reads as TGTGCCAGCAGCTATCTGGGCGTGAGAGATACGCAGTATTTT.